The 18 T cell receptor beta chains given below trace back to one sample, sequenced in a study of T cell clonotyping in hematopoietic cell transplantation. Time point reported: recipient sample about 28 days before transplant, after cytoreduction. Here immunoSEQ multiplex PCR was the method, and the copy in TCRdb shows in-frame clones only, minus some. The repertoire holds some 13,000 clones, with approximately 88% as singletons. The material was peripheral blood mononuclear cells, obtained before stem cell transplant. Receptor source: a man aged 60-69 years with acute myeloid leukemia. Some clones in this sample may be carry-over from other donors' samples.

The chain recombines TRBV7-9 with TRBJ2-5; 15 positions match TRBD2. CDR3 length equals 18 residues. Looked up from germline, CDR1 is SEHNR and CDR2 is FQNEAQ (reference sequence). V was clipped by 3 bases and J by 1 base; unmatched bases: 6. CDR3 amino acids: CASSFGTSGGSTQETQYF. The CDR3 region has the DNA TGTGCCAGCAGCTTCGGGACTAGCGGGGGGAGTACCCAAGAGACCCAGTACTTC.

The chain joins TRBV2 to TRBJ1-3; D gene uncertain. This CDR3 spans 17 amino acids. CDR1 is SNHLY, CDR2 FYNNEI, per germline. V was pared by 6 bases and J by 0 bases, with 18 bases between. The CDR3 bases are TGTGCCAGCAGCCGGCCGGGAGGGATAAGCTCTGGAAACACCATATATTTT. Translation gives CASSRPGGISSGNTIYF. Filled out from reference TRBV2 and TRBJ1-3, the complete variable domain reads EPEVTQTPSHQVTQMGQEVILRCVPISNHLYFYWYRQILGQKVEFLVSFYNNEISEKSEIFDDQFSVERPDGSNFTLKIRSTKLEDSAMYFCASSRPGGISSGNTIYFGEGSWLTVV.

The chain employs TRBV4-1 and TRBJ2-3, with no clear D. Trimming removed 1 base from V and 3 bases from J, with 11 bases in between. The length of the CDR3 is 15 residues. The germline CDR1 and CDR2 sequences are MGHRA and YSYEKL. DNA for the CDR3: TGCGCCAGCAGCCAAGTGGGCGGACCTACAGATACGCAGTATTTT. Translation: CASSQVGGPTDTQYF.

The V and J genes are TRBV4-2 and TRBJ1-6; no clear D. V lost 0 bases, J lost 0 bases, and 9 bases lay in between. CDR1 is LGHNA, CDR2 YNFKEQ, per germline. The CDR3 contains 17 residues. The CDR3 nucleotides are TGTGCCAGCAGCCAAGATCAAGCGAGCTCCTATAATTCACCCCTCCACTTT. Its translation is CASSQDQASSYNSPLHF.

CDR3 sequence reads: CASNDRGGQPQHF. The CDR3 DNA is TGTGCCAGCAACGACAGGGGTGGGCAGCCCCAGCATTTT. This chain links TRBV7-2 with TRBJ1-5; TRBD1 aligns across 8 bases. Trimming cost V 7 bases and J 7 bases; bases outside gene matches: 6. The CDR3 consists of 13 residues. CDR1 and CDR2 from the germline V gene are SGHTA and FQGNSA.

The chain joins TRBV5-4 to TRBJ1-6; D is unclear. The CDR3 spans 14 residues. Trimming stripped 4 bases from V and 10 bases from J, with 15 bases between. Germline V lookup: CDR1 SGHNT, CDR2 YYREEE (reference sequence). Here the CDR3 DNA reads TGTGCCAGCAGCCCTAATTTCAGTGAATCACCCCTCCACTTT. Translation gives CASSPNFSESPLHF. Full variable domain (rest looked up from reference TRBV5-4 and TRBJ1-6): ETGVTQSPTHLIKTRGQQVTLRCSSQSGHNTVSWYQQALGQGPQFIFQYYREEENGRGNFPPRFSGLQFPNYSSELNVNALELDDSALYLCASSPNFSESPLHFGNGTRLTVT.

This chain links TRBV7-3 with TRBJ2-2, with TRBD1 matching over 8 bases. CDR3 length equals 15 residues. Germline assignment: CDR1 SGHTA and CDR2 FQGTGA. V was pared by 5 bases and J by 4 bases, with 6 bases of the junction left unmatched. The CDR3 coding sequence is TGTGCCAGCAGCCTCGGACAGGGAGGCACCGGGGAGCTGTTTTTT. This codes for CASSLGQGGTGELFF.

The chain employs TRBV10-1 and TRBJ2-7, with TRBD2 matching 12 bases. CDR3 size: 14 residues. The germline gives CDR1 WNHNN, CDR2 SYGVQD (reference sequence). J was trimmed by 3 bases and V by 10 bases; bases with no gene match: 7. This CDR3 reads CATSTSGRVYEQYF. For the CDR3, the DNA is TGCGCCACTTCGACTAGCGGGAGAGTCTACGAGCAGTACTTC.

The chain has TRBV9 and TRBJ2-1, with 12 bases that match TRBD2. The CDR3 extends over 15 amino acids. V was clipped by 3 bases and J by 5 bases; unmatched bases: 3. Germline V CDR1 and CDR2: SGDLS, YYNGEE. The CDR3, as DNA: TGTGCCAGCAGCGAATGGACTAGCGGGGACAATGAGCAGTTCTTC. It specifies CASSEWTSGDNEQFF.

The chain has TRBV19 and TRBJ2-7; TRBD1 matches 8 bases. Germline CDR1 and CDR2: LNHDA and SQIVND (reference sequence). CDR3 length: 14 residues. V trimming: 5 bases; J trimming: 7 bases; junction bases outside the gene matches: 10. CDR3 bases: TGTGCCAGTAGTCGTTCGGACAGGGCAGGGGAGCAGTACTTC. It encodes CASSRSDRAGEQYF.

CDR3 DNA sequence: TGTGCCAGCAGTTCCATGGCAGACCACACAGATACGCAGTATTTT. Residues: CASSSMADHTDTQYF. The chain has TRBV6-5 and TRBJ2-3; D gene unclear. Germline V lookup: CDR1 MNHEY, CDR2 SVGAGI. The V and J ends lost 4 bases and 2 bases respectively, with 13 bases between them. The CDR3 totals 15 residues.

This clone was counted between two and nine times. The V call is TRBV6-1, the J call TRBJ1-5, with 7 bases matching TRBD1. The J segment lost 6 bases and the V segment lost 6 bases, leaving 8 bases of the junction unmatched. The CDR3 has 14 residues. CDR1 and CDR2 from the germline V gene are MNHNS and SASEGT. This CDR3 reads CASSRDREGQPQHF. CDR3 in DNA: TGTGCCAGCAGCCGAGACAGGGAAGGTCAGCCCCAGCATTTT.

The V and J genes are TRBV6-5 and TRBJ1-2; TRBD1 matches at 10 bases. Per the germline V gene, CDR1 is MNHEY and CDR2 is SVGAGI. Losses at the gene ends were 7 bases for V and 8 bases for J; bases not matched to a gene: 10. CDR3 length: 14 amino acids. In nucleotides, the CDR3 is TGTGCCAGCACCCTGACAGGGGGCCAAGGGGGCTACACCTTC. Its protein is CASTLTGGQGGYTF.

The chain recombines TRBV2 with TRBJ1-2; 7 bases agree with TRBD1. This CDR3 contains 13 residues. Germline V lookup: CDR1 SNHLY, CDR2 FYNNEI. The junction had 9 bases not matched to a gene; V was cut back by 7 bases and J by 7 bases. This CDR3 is CASNPTGKSGYTF. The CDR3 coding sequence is TGTGCCAGCAACCCGACAGGGAAGAGTGGCTACACCTTC.

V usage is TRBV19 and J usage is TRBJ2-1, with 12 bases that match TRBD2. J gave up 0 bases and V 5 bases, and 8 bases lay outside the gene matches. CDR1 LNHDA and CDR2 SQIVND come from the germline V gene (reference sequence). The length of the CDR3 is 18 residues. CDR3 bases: TGTGCCAGTAGTTCCGGACTAGCGGGGCTCAGCTCCTACAATGAGCAGTTCTTC. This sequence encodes CASSSGLAGLSSYNEQFF.

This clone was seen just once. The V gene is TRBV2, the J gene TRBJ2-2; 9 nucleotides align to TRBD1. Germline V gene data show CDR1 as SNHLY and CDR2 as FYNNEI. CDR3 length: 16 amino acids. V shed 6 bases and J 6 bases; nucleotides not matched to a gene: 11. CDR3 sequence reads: CASRSGTGPIAGELFF. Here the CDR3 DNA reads TGTGCCAGCAGATCCGGGACAGGGCCTATTGCCGGGGAGCTGTTTTTT.

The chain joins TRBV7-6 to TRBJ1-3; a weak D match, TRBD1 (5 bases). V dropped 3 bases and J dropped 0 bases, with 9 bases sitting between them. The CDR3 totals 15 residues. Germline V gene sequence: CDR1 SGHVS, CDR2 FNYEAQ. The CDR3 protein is CASSLTDSSGNTIYF. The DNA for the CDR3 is TGTGCCAGCAGCTTGACAGATTCCTCTGGAAACACCATATATTTT.

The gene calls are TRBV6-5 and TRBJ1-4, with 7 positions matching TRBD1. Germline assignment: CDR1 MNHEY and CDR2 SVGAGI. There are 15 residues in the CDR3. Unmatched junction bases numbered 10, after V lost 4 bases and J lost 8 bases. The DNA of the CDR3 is TGTGCCAGCAGTTCTACAGGGGCTCTAGTGGAAAAACTGTTTTTT. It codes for CASSSTGALVEKLFF.